These T cell receptor beta chains were read from a single sample in a study of cytomegalovirus exposure and HLA in healthy donors. TCRdb keeps only in-frame clones here, not all; method: immunoSEQ multiplex PCR. The sample comprises over 120,000 clones, roughly 9.7% of which are singletons, and approximately 1.7% rests with the top ten. The sample taken for sequencing was PBMCs. These receptors were taken from a man aged 50 to 60 in good health and CMV-seronegative. Both conserved end residues are part of each CDR3. The order of the fields is V gene, J gene, clone size, D gene, CDR3 protein, CDR3 DNA. D genes are given only for firm matches. Only some rows state a clone size, as once, few, many or a class for expanded clones.

v_gene: TRBV27
j_gene: TRBJ1-6
abundance: -
d_gene: TRBD1
CDR3aa: CASSINRGAGSPLHF
CDR3nt: TGTGCCAGCAGTATAAACAGGGGCGCGGGTTCACCCCTCCACTTT

v_gene: TRBV7-3
j_gene: TRBJ2-3
abundance: few
d_gene: TRBD2
CDR3aa: CASSLGLAVTDTQYF
CDR3nt: TGTGCCAGCAGCTTAGGACTAGCGGTCACAGATACGCAGTATTTT

v_gene: TRBV6-6
j_gene: TRBJ1-1
abundance: -
d_gene: TRBD1
CDR3aa: CASSYPGQGEAFF
CDR3nt: TGTGCCAGCAGTTACCCGGGACAGGGTGAAGCTTTCTTT

v_gene: TRBV28
j_gene: TRBJ1-2
abundance: few
d_gene: -
CDR3aa: CASSFPTDYGYTF
CDR3nt: TGTGCCAGCAGTTTCCCGACAGACTATGGCTACACCTTC

v_gene: TRBV18
j_gene: TRBJ1-1
abundance: -
d_gene: -
CDR3aa: CASSPEQGSTEAFF
CDR3nt: TGTGCCAGCTCACCGGAACAGGGTTCCACTGAAGCTTTCTTT

v_gene: TRBV7-2
j_gene: TRBJ1-1
abundance: few
d_gene: -
CDR3aa: CASSLQGLWDTEAFF
CDR3nt: TGTGCCAGCAGTCTCCAGGGGCTATGGGACACTGAAGCTTTCTTT

v_gene: TRBV30
j_gene: TRBJ1-5
abundance: few
d_gene: -
CDR3aa: CAWSVGTSNQPQHF
CDR3nt: TGTGCCTGGAGTGTGGGCACCTCCAATCAGCCCCAGCATTTT

v_gene: TRBV6-5
j_gene: TRBJ1-6
abundance: few
d_gene: -
CDR3aa: CASWEYNSPLHF
CDR3nt: TGTGCCAGCTGGGAGTATAATTCACCCCTCCACTTT

v_gene: TRBV5-3
j_gene: TRBJ2-4
abundance: -
d_gene: -
CDR3aa: CARSSRGQGIPLAKNIQYF
CDR3nt: TGTGCCAGAAGCTCCCGTGGCCAGGGGATTCCTTTAGCCAAAAACATTCAGTACTTC

v_gene: TRBV28
j_gene: TRBJ1-4
abundance: -
d_gene: TRBD1
CDR3aa: CASSATGATNEKLFF
CDR3nt: TGTGCCAGCAGCGCCACAGGGGCAACTAATGAAAAACTGTTTTTT

v_gene: TRBV27
j_gene: TRBJ2-2
abundance: -
d_gene: TRBD1
CDR3aa: CASSLRTGANTGELFF
CDR3nt: TGTGCCAGCAGTCTACGGACAGGAGCGAACACCGGGGAGCTGTTTTTT

v_gene: TRBV5-6
j_gene: TRBJ1-4
abundance: few
d_gene: -
CDR3aa: CASSLQGPNEKLFF
CDR3nt: TGTGCCAGCAGCTTGCAGGGCCCTAATGAAAAACTGTTTTTT

v_gene: TRBV6-1
j_gene: TRBJ2-2
abundance: few
d_gene: -
CDR3aa: CASTGQTLNTGELFF
CDR3nt: TGTGCCAGCACCGGACAGACACTGAACACCGGGGAGCTGTTTTTT

v_gene: TRBV28
j_gene: TRBJ1-5
abundance: few
d_gene: -
CDR3aa: CASTWGVGPNQPQHF
CDR3nt: TGTGCCAGCACCTGGGGGGTGGGGCCCAATCAGCCCCAGCATTTT

v_gene: TRBV6-6
j_gene: TRBJ2-2
abundance: few
d_gene: -
CDR3aa: CASRLNPTENTGELFF
CDR3nt: TGTGCCAGCAGATTGAACCCGACAGAGAACACCGGGGAGCTGTTTTTT

v_gene: TRBV27
j_gene: TRBJ1-1
abundance: few
d_gene: TRBD1
CDR3aa: CASSLNMDRPLNTEAFF
CDR3nt: TGTGCCAGCAGTCTCAACATGGACAGGCCACTGAACACTGAAGCTTTCTTT

v_gene: TRBV18
j_gene: TRBJ1-1
abundance: -
d_gene: -
CDR3aa: CASSVIPEGSTEAFF
CDR3nt: TGTGCCAGCTCCGTGATCCCAGAAGGGAGCACTGAAGCTTTCTTT

v_gene: TRBV5-1
j_gene: TRBJ1-4
abundance: few
d_gene: -
CDR3aa: CASSPPGDNEKLFF
CDR3nt: TGCGCCAGCAGCCCGCCAGGGGATAATGAAAAACTGTTTTTT

v_gene: TRBV4-1
j_gene: TRBJ2-1
abundance: -
d_gene: -
CDR3aa: CASSQVGEPEQFF
CDR3nt: TGCGCCAGCAGCCAAGTCGGGGAACCCGAGCAGTTCTTC

v_gene: TRBV28
j_gene: TRBJ2-3
abundance: -
d_gene: -
CDR3aa: CASRSGQWSTDTQYF
CDR3nt: TGTGCCAGCAGGTCAGGACAGTGGAGCACAGATACGCAGTATTTT

v_gene: TRBV9
j_gene: TRBJ2-6
abundance: few
d_gene: -
CDR3aa: CASSVSRYATGANVLTF
CDR3nt: TGTGCCAGCAGCGTTTCGAGGTACGCTACTGGGGCCAACGTCCTGACTTTC

v_gene: TRBV7-8
j_gene: TRBJ1-1
abundance: -
d_gene: TRBD1
CDR3aa: CASSYHRGTGVSNTEAFF
CDR3nt: TGTGCCAGCAGCTACCACCGGGGGACAGGGGTCTCGAACACTGAAGCTTTCTTT

v_gene: TRBV2
j_gene: TRBJ1-5
abundance: -
d_gene: TRBD1
CDR3aa: CASRIGTGNQPQHF
CDR3nt: TGTGCCAGCAGGATCGGGACAGGGAATCAGCCCCAGCATTTT

v_gene: TRBV30
j_gene: TRBJ2-5
abundance: few
d_gene: -
CDR3aa: CAWSPKAGQETQYF
CDR3nt: TGTGCCTGGAGTCCGAAGGCAGGCCAAGAGACCCAGTACTTC

v_gene: TRBV27
j_gene: TRBJ1-1
abundance: -
d_gene: TRBD1
CDR3aa: CASSQQQGAPNTEAFF
CDR3nt: TGTGCCAGCAGTCAACAACAGGGGGCGCCGAACACTGAAGCTTTCTTT

v_gene: TRBV7-2
j_gene: TRBJ1-1
abundance: few
d_gene: TRBD1
CDR3aa: CASSLEGQGFWNTEAFF
CDR3nt: TGTGCCAGCAGCTTAGAGGGACAGGGTTTTTGGAACACTGAAGCTTTCTTT

v_gene: TRBV2
j_gene: TRBJ1-5
abundance: few
d_gene: TRBD1
CDR3aa: CASTGTGHSNQPQHF
CDR3nt: TGTGCCAGCACGGGGACAGGCCATAGCAATCAGCCCCAGCATTTT

v_gene: TRBV7-9
j_gene: TRBJ2-7
abundance: few
d_gene: TRBD1
CDR3aa: CASSLAGTGAEQYF
CDR3nt: TGTGCCAGCAGCTTAGCTGGGACAGGGGCCGAGCAGTACTTC

v_gene: TRBV7-3
j_gene: TRBJ2-3
abundance: few
d_gene: TRBD2
CDR3aa: CASSVLAGGSTDTQYF
CDR3nt: TGTGCCAGCAGTGTCCTAGCGGGAGGTAGCACAGATACGCAGTATTTT

v_gene: TRBV2
j_gene: TRBJ1-3
abundance: -
d_gene: -
CDR3aa: CASSVYTGNGNTIYF
CDR3nt: TGTGCCAGCAGTGTCTACACAGGGAATGGAAACACCATATATTTT

v_gene: TRBV5-1
j_gene: TRBJ1-2
abundance: -
d_gene: -
CDR3aa: CASSFRDPHNYGYTF
CDR3nt: TGTGCCAGCAGCTTCAGGGATCCGCATAACTATGGCTACACCTTC

v_gene: TRBV7-2
j_gene: TRBJ2-5
abundance: -
d_gene: -
CDR3aa: CASSLMRGGAQETQYF
CDR3nt: TGTGCCAGCAGCTTGATGAGGGGCGGGGCCCAAGAGACCCAGTACTTC

v_gene: TRBV6-5
j_gene: TRBJ2-2
abundance: -
d_gene: -
CDR3aa: CASSRGRGELFF
CDR3nt: TGTGCCAGCAGTCGCGGCCGCGGGGAGCTGTTTTTT

v_gene: TRBV30
j_gene: TRBJ1-1
abundance: -
d_gene: TRBD1
CDR3aa: CAWSVGQGAWKAFF
CDR3nt: TGTGCCTGGAGTGTAGGGCAGGGGGCCTGGAAAGCTTTCTTT

v_gene: TRBV15
j_gene: TRBJ2-3
abundance: few
d_gene: -
CDR3aa: CATSREEGSNMQYF
CDR3nt: TGTGCCACCAGCAGAGAGGAGGGCTCGAATATGCAGTATTTT

v_gene: TRBV11-2
j_gene: TRBJ2-5
abundance: few
d_gene: -
CDR3aa: CASSLGGAGSFETQYF
CDR3nt: TGTGCCAGCAGCTTAGGGGGAGCCGGGAGCTTCGAGACCCAGTACTTC

v_gene: TRBV5-4
j_gene: TRBJ2-5
abundance: few
d_gene: -
CDR3aa: CASSLADRQETQYF
CDR3nt: TGTGCCAGCAGCTTGGCCGATAGACAAGAGACCCAGTACTTC

v_gene: TRBV4-2
j_gene: TRBJ2-5
abundance: -
d_gene: -
CDR3aa: CASSQGQGEETQYF
CDR3nt: TGTGCCAGCAGCCAAGGGCAGGGTGAAGAGACCCAGTACTTC

v_gene: TRBV7-3
j_gene: TRBJ1-1
abundance: -
d_gene: TRBD1
CDR3aa: CASSSSGTGRAFF
CDR3nt: TGTGCCAGCAGCTCCTCCGGGACAGGGAGAGCTTTCTTT

v_gene: TRBV29-1
j_gene: TRBJ1-1
abundance: -
d_gene: -
CDR3aa: CSGDKGVTEAFF
CDR3nt: TGCAGCGGGGACAAGGGAGTCACTGAAGCTTTCTTT

v_gene: TRBV25-1
j_gene: TRBJ2-3
abundance: -
d_gene: TRBD2
CDR3aa: CASSASGTSPDTQYF
CDR3nt: TGTGCCAGCAGTGCGAGCGGGACCTCCCCGGATACGCAGTATTTT

v_gene: TRBV6-5
j_gene: TRBJ1-1
abundance: few
d_gene: -
CDR3aa: CASSYYSGGGGEAFF
CDR3nt: TGTGCCAGCAGTTACTACAGCGGGGGAGGGGGTGAAGCTTTCTTT

v_gene: TRBV6-1
j_gene: TRBJ1-6
abundance: -
d_gene: TRBD1
CDR3aa: CASTVTGSHNSPLHF
CDR3nt: TGTGCCAGCACCGTGACAGGGAGCCATAATTCACCCCTCCACTTT

v_gene: TRBV18
j_gene: TRBJ2-5
abundance: -
d_gene: -
CDR3aa: CASSPLETQYF
CDR3nt: TGTGCCAGCTCACCCTTGGAGACCCAGTACTTC

v_gene: TRBV5-6
j_gene: TRBJ2-7
abundance: -
d_gene: -
CDR3aa: CASSLRRANSYEQYF
CDR3nt: TGTGCCAGCAGCTTGCGGAGGGCAAACTCCTACGAGCAGTACTTC

v_gene: TRBV7-6
j_gene: TRBJ2-7
abundance: few
d_gene: TRBD1
CDR3aa: CASSLGGQGGPYEQYF
CDR3nt: TGTGCCAGCAGCTTAGGGGGACAGGGGGGCCCCTACGAGCAGTACTTC

v_gene: TRBV11-3
j_gene: TRBJ2-1
abundance: -
d_gene: TRBD2
CDR3aa: CASSLGGGPAEQFF
CDR3nt: TGTGCCAGCAGCTTGGGGGGAGGGCCGGCTGAGCAGTTCTTC

v_gene: TRBV30
j_gene: TRBJ2-3
abundance: few
d_gene: TRBD2
CDR3aa: CAWRLSGRGDTQYF
CDR3nt: TGTGCCTGGAGGCTTAGCGGGAGGGGTGATACGCAGTATTTT

v_gene: TRBV30
j_gene: TRBJ2-7
abundance: -
d_gene: -
CDR3aa: CAWSAWGERAYEQYF
CDR3nt: TGTGCCTGGAGTGCTTGGGGGGAGAGGGCCTACGAGCAGTACTTC

v_gene: TRBV30
j_gene: TRBJ2-7
abundance: -
d_gene: TRBD1
CDR3aa: CAWSVGGTGSYEQYF
CDR3nt: TGTGCCTGGAGTGTAGGGGGGACAGGTTCCTACGAGCAGTACTTC

v_gene: TRBV6-1
j_gene: TRBJ1-3
abundance: few
d_gene: -
CDR3aa: CASSEWERTDTIYF
CDR3nt: TGTGCCAGCAGTGAATGGGAAAGGACAGACACCATATATTTT

v_gene: TRBV14
j_gene: TRBJ1-1
abundance: -
d_gene: -
CDR3aa: CASSQESGAATEAFF
CDR3nt: TGTGCCAGCAGCCAAGAATCAGGGGCGGCCACTGAAGCTTTCTTT

v_gene: TRBV15
j_gene: TRBJ1-5
abundance: -
d_gene: TRBD1
CDR3aa: CAITPGQGSNQPQHF
CDR3nt: TGTGCCATCACCCCGGGACAGGGCAGCAATCAGCCCCAGCATTTT

v_gene: TRBV19
j_gene: TRBJ2-2
abundance: -
d_gene: -
CDR3aa: CADKSGGLNTGELFF
CDR3nt: TGTGCCGATAAGTCGGGGGGCCTTAACACCGGGGAGCTGTTTTTT

v_gene: TRBV2
j_gene: TRBJ1-5
abundance: -
d_gene: -
CDR3aa: CASNWGGNQPQHF
CDR3nt: TGTGCCAGCAACTGGGGGGGGAATCAGCCCCAGCATTTT

v_gene: TRBV10-3
j_gene: TRBJ1-3
abundance: few
d_gene: -
CDR3aa: CAISESSSGNTIYF
CDR3nt: TGTGCCATCAGTGAGTCGAGCTCTGGAAACACCATATATTTT

v_gene: TRBV14
j_gene: TRBJ2-7
abundance: -
d_gene: TRBD2
CDR3aa: CASSQGAGDAYEQYF
CDR3nt: TGTGCCAGCAGCCAAGGGGCGGGGGATGCCTACGAGCAGTACTTC

v_gene: TRBV30
j_gene: TRBJ2-3
abundance: -
d_gene: TRBD1
CDR3aa: CAWSAWDRDSDTQYF
CDR3nt: TGTGCCTGGAGTGCCTGGGACAGGGATTCAGATACGCAGTATTTT

v_gene: TRBV10-2
j_gene: TRBJ2-1
abundance: few
d_gene: TRBD2
CDR3aa: CASSGRAGVENEQFF
CDR3nt: TGCGCCAGCAGTGGGCGTGCGGGAGTTGAAAATGAGCAGTTCTTC

v_gene: TRBV27
j_gene: TRBJ1-1
abundance: -
d_gene: TRBD1
CDR3aa: CASRPNRGNTEAFF
CDR3nt: TGTGCCAGCAGACCTAACAGGGGGAACACTGAAGCTTTCTTT